This T cell receptor beta chain was identified in a study of blood T cells in healthy people across ages. Study-wide results and limits: Diversity estimates from one million T cells were considered underestimates. A strong correlation was seen between TCR beta diversity and naive T cell percentage.

Germline V gene data show CDR1 as SGHNT and CDR2 as YYREEE (reference sequence). The V end lost 2 bases, the J end lost 1 base, and 12 bases lay between the germline ends. This CDR3 has 16 residues. The second PCR ran roughly 6 to 11 cycles with a sample-barcoded 5' primer and J-beta primers. TCRdb reanalysed the 5' RACE reads using MiXCR and keeps one entry per CDR3 protein. The sample includes about 1.4 million distinct CDR3 sequences, 59% of them seen just once. Concerning this clonotype: Its antigen is not identified.

The chain has TRBV5-4 and TRBJ2-2; D possibly matches TRBD1 or TRBD2 (5 bases each). The sequence derives from a man aged 18 to 35 in good health. Sequenced input: blood. CDR3 DNA: TGTGCCAGCAGCTTTATGGGACGTAGGAACACCGGGGAGCTGTTTTTT. Residues: CASSFMGRRNTGELFF. The whole variable domain, remainder taken from reference TRBV5-4 and TRBJ2-2, is ETGVTQSPTHLIKTRGQQVTLRCSSQSGHNTVSWYQQALGQGPQFIFQYYREEENGRGNFPPRFSGLQFPNYSSELNVNALELDDSALYLCASSFMGRRNTGELFFGEGSRLTVL.